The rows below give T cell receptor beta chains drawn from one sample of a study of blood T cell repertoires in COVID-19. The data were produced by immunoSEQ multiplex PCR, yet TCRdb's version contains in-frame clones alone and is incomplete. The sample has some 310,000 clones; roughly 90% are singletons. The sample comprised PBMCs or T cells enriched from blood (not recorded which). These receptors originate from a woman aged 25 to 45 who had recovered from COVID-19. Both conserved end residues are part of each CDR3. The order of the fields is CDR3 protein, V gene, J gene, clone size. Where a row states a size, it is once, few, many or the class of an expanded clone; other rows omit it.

CASTPSGLAGNYEQYF,TRBV28,TRBJ2-7,few
CASSKDGGRGQPQHF,TRBV5-4,TRBJ1-5,NA
CASSHLIMGHQNTEAFF,TRBV3-1/TRBV3-2,TRBJ1-1,NA
CASSETVYNEQFF,TRBV9,TRBJ2-1,NA
CARIGLAGGLDPYEQYF,TRBV5-1,TRBJ2-7,NA
CASSLSPLSSVYEQYF,TRBV27,TRBJ2-7,NA
CASIRQDLAHYGYTF,TRBV28,TRBJ1-2,NA
CASSQDWAGSPLHF,TRBV4-3,TRBJ1-6,NA
CASSLVSHGNQPQHF,TRBV5-8,TRBJ1-5,NA
CAISRGLAGGSSYNEQFF,TRBV10-3,TRBJ2-1,NA
CASSQGASGRGMFF,TRBV7-2,TRBJ2-1,NA
CASSSNRVIVPVVEQFF,TRBV7-9,TRBJ2-1,NA
CASRLQGYSANEKLFF,TRBV27,TRBJ1-4,NA
CASSLGLGTGVRNTIYF,TRBV5-1,TRBJ1-3,NA
CASKESLGDEQYF,TRBV28,TRBJ2-7,NA
CASSRDSWWGYTF,TRBV18,TRBJ1-2,NA
CASGRDRGVLIDGNTIYF,TRBV12-5,TRBJ1-3,NA
CAISRQDYGYTF,TRBV10-3,TRBJ1-2,NA
CASSPESRTGPDTQYF,TRBV11-3,TRBJ2-3,once
CASSPSGHRDGYTF,TRBV18,TRBJ1-2,NA
CAWTLGDSRDGDYEQYF,TRBV30,TRBJ2-7,NA
CAAQGGQGVNEQFF,TRBV10-3,TRBJ2-1,NA
CASSHEPGDLTEAFF,TRBV16,TRBJ1-1,NA
CAISETRDQPQHF,TRBV10-3,TRBJ1-5,NA
CASSARDSRGYTF,TRBV27,TRBJ1-2,NA
CASSPSSGSTTDTQYF,TRBV18,TRBJ2-3,NA
CASSSRSTGPTEAFF,TRBV11-3,TRBJ1-1,NA
CASSQGLPVLTF,TRBV3-1/TRBV3-2,TRBJ2-6,NA
CASSPDYGRVGTDTQYF,TRBV9,TRBJ2-3,NA
CASSLSSGRREQYF,TRBV27,TRBJ2-7,once
CASSSTGGEQGTQYF,TRBV5-5,TRBJ2-5,NA
CASSSRGSGYTYEQYF,TRBV10-1,TRBJ2-7,NA
CASTTTPAGSGEQYF,TRBV7-8,TRBJ2-7,NA
CSVVGVSAFF,TRBV29-1,TRBJ1-1,NA
CASSTRTAGANVLTF,TRBV9,TRBJ2-6,once
CASSVALAGANEQFF,TRBV9,TRBJ2-1,NA
CASSREGNTEAFF,TRBV5-5,TRBJ1-1,NA
CASSPGGQNRQPQHF,TRBV28,TRBJ1-5,NA
CASSPPAGVRSAGGYTF,TRBV7-9,TRBJ1-2,NA
CASSLEGRGPEQYF,TRBV7-9,TRBJ2-7,NA
CASSLQGNYGYTF,TRBV5-4,TRBJ1-2,few
CSVDPGTGGYGYTF,TRBV29-1,TRBJ1-2,NA
CAAQDGGSGNTIYF,TRBV6-5,TRBJ1-3,NA
CSVEDLVIAGGTDTQYF,TRBV29-1,TRBJ2-3,once
CASSSQTGATEAFF,TRBV7-2,TRBJ1-1,NA
CASSYRLVESYEQYF,TRBV6-2/TRBV6-3,TRBJ2-7,NA
CACGQGALEEAQHF,TRBV19,TRBJ1-5,NA
CATSKGQGAHEQFF,TRBV24-1,TRBJ2-1,NA
CASSPDRESGEQYF,TRBV18,TRBJ2-7,once
CASSESSGGYTF,TRBV25-1,TRBJ1-2,NA
CASKGLALNEQFF,TRBV6-5,TRBJ2-1,NA
CASSTPALQGMILGYTF,TRBV7-2,TRBJ1-2,NA
CAISEPADMFWGYTF,TRBV10-3,TRBJ1-2,NA
CASSATGGTSIKTQYF,TRBV25-1,TRBJ2-5,NA
CASSLGGARGYTF,TRBV28,TRBJ1-2,once